Each of the 25 T cell receptor beta chains below was sequenced from the same sample in a study of T cell responses to AZD1222 COVID-19 vaccine. The data were produced by immunoSEQ multiplex PCR, yet TCRdb's version contains in-frame clones alone and is incomplete. The table records about 130,000 clones, around 94% of them present only once. The sample here was peripheral blood, taken on day 0 of AZD1222 vaccination. These receptors were taken from an adult in good health.

The chain employs TRBV2 and TRBJ2-7; 7 bases align to TRBD2. The germline V gene encodes CDR1 SNHLY and CDR2 FYNNEI. This CDR3 is built from 16 residues. The ends lost 4 bases at V and 3 bases at J; junction bases unmatched: 12. CDR3 amino acids: CASSGRVAGPLYEQYF. Written as DNA, the CDR3 is TGTGCCAGCAGTGGGCGAGTAGCGGGCCCTCTCTACGAGCAGTACTTC.

The chain combines TRBV4-1 with TRBJ2-1; possibly TRBD1 or TRBD2 for D (5 bases each). V was cut by 4 bases and J by 7 bases, with 8 bases left in between. This CDR3 region has 12 residues. Germline CDR1 reads MGHRA; CDR2 reads YSYEKL. CDR3 coding DNA: TGCGCCAGCAGCCGCAGGGAGAATGAGCAGTTCTTC. Its protein product is CASSRRENEQFF.

This chain uses TRBV24-1 with TRBJ2-7, with TRBD2 as a possible D gene (6 bases). The V end lost 2 bases, the J end lost 3 bases, and 10 bases lay between the germline ends. The CDR3 totals 14 residues. The germline V gene encodes CDR1 KGHDR and CDR2 SFDVKD. The CDR3 sequence: CATSDYAGFYEQYF. DNA of the CDR3: TGTGCCACCAGTGATTACGCGGGGTTCTACGAGCAGTACTTC.

This chain uses TRBV6-2 or TRBV6-3 with TRBJ2-7; the D gene is possibly TRBD1 (6 bases). The V gene's germline CDR1 is MNHEY and CDR2 SVGEGT. Between the trimmed V and J ends, which lost 0 bases and 6 bases, there was a span of 12 bases. The CDR3 length is 14 residues. CDR3 residues: CASSYSGHPPEQYF. Written as DNA, the CDR3 is TGTGCCAGCAGTTACTCGGGACACCCCCCCGAGCAGTACTTC.

This chain connects TRBV6-4 to TRBJ2-1, with 8 bases fitting TRBD2. V gave up 2 bases and J gave up 8 bases; unmatched junction bases: 8. The germline V gene has CDR1 MRHNA and CDR2 SNTAGT. This CDR3 has 15 amino acids. In nucleotides, the CDR3 is TGTGCCAGCAGTGACCCGGGACTAGTATGGGATGAGCAGTTCTTC. Translating it yields CASSDPGLVWDEQFF.

The chain couples TRBV2 to TRBJ1-1; D not certain. This CDR3 is 14 amino acids long. Germline V lookup: CDR1 SNHLY, CDR2 FYNNEI. V lost 1 base to trimming and J lost 0 bases, with 6 bases between them. The CDR3 region is CASSEGQMNTEAFF. The CDR3 region has the DNA TGTGCCAGCAGTGAAGGGCAGATGAACACTGAAGCTTTCTTT.

The chain combines TRBV4-1 with TRBJ2-7, with 8 bases identical to TRBD2. CDR3 length: 14 amino acids. V lost 0 bases to trimming and J lost 4 bases; unmatched junction nucleotides: 2. Germline CDR1 and CDR2: MGHRA and YSYEKL. CDR3: CASSQDQREYEQYF. In DNA form, the CDR3 reads TGCGCCAGCAGCCAAGATCAGCGGGAGTACGAGCAGTACTTC.

The chain is built from TRBV6-6 and TRBJ2-7; 9 bases match TRBD1. The CDR3 runs to 15 residues. Per the germline V gene, CDR1 is MNHNY and CDR2 is SVGAGI (reference sequence). V dropped 6 bases and J dropped 5; count of bases not matched to a gene: 11. CDR3 nucleotides: TGTGCCAGCAGCCCGAACCGGGACAGGGCCCACGAGCAGTACTTC. Translating gives CASSPNRDRAHEQYF.

V usage is TRBV28 and J usage is TRBJ1-5; D not certain. V was pared by 5 bases and J by 8 bases, with 10 bases between. Germline V gene data show CDR1 as MDHEN and CDR2 as SYDVKM. The CDR3 consists of 12 residues. The CDR3 DNA is TGTGCCAGCAGTCCCCCGTTGGAGCCCCAGCATTTT. It translates to CASSPPLEPQHF.

The chain recombines TRBV10-2 with TRBJ1-2; possibly TRBD1 for D (6 bases). Trimming stripped 6 bases from V and 5 bases from J, with 13 bases between. CDR1 WSHSY and CDR2 SAAADI come from the germline V gene. The CDR3 is 13 residues long. The CDR3 reads CASSSTGEYGYTF. As DNA, the CDR3 is TGCGCCAGCAGCTCGACAGGAGAGTATGGCTACACCTTC.

The J gene is TRBJ2-2, the V gene TRBV4-2, with 7 bases fitting TRBD2. Germline-derived CDR1 and CDR2 are LGHNA and YNFKEQ. V gave up 0 bases and J gave up 7 bases; unmatched junction bases: 5. This CDR3 has 15 amino acids. As DNA, the CDR3 is TGTGCCAGCAGCCAAGACGGGGGGAGAAACGGGGAGCTGTTTTTT. This encodes CASSQDGGRNGELFF.

Only one count was recorded for this clone. The rearrangement uses TRBV28 and TRBJ1-1, with D possibly matching TRBD1 (6 bases). Germline V gives CDR1 MDHEN, CDR2 SYDVKM. V lost 5 bases and J 6 bases, leaving 16 bases between the germline ends. The CDR3 sequence is 14 residues long. As DNA, the CDR3 is TGTGCCAGCAGTCCTACTCCGCAGGGGTCTGAAGCTTTCTTT. Its protein product is CASSPTPQGSEAFF.

For the CDR3, the DNA is TGTGCCAGCAGTTTATATTCCGGGGCTAACTATGGCTACACCTTC. Its protein is CASSLYSGANYGYTF. V and J are TRBV28 and TRBJ1-2; no definite D call. V was cut by 1 base and J by 0 bases, with 9 bases left in between. The CDR3 spans 15 residues. Looked up from germline, CDR1 is MDHEN and CDR2 is SYDVKM.

V gene TRBV4-1 combines with J gene TRBJ2-1; TRBD2 agrees at 8 bases. CDR1 is MGHRA, CDR2 YSYEKL, per germline. The CDR3 sequence is 18 residues long. J lost 8 bases, V lost 0 bases, and 15 bases had no gene match. The CDR3 DNA reads TGCGCCAGCAGCCAAGAGGACCCTAGGAGCGGGAGTCGACATGAGCAGTTCTTC. Protein sequence: CASSQEDPRSGSRHEQFF.

The chain joins TRBV27 to TRBJ1-1, with TRBD1 as a possible D gene (5 bases). Trimming left V 7 bases short and J 0 bases short, with 12 bases between. This CDR3 is 14 amino acids long. Germline-derived CDR1 and CDR2 are MNHEY and SMNVEV (reference sequence). The CDR3 loop is CASTSGSVNTEAFF. As DNA, the CDR3 is TGTGCCAGCACCTCAGGGTCGGTGAACACTGAAGCTTTCTTT.

This chain uses TRBV11-2 with TRBJ2-5; D may be TRBD1 or TRBD2 (5 bases each). Germline CDR1 and CDR2: SGHAT and FQNNGV. This CDR3 has 15 residues. V lost 4 bases to trimming and J lost 5 bases, with 17 bases between them. This CDR3 reads CASSSLRGSGETQYF. CDR3 in DNA: TGTGCCAGCAGCTCACTTAGGGGTTCGGGGGAGACCCAGTACTTC.

The rearrangement links TRBV19 to TRBJ1-5; no reliable D call. CDR1 and CDR2 (germline): LNHDA, SQIVND (reference sequence). The ends were cut back, 8 bases at V and 0 bases at J, with 14 bases in the middle. The CDR3 loop spans 15 amino acids. The CDR3 DNA reads as TGTGCCAGTGGAGACGGAGTCTATAGCAATCAGCCCCAGCATTTT. It codes for CASGDGVYSNQPQHF. The full variable domain, completed using reference TRBV19 and TRBJ1-5, is DGGITQSPKYLFRKEGQNVTLSCEQNLNHDAMYWYRQDPGQGLRLIYYSQIVNDFQKGDIAEGYSVSREKKESFPLTVTSAQKNPTAFYLCASGDGVYSNQPQHFGDGTRLSIL.

The table lists this clone with a count of one. This chain joins TRBV6-5 and TRBJ1-4; TRBD1 matches 8 bases. Trimming took 5 bases from V and 5 from J; bases not matched to a gene: 4. The germline V gene encodes CDR1 MNHEY and CDR2 SVGAGI. This CDR3 is built from 14 residues. The CDR3 DNA reads as TGTGCCAGCAGTCATTCAGGGGGCAATGAAAAACTGTTTTTT. Residues: CASSHSGGNEKLFF.

The V call is TRBV7-3, the J call TRBJ2-1; D is possibly TRBD1 (7 bases). V lost 1 base, J lost 14 bases, and 18 bases lay in between. The CDR3 consists of 14 residues. CDR1 is SGHTA, CDR2 FQGTGA, per germline. CDR3 in amino acids: CASSLSPGQGGEFF. The DNA for the CDR3 is TGTGCCAGCAGCTTAAGCCCCGGGCAGGGGGGTGAGTTCTTC.

This rearrangement joins TRBV19 to TRBJ1-4; D remains unclear. The CDR3 is 15 amino acids. Trimming took off 3 bases at V and 0 bases at J, with 8 bases between the two ends. Germline values: CDR1 LNHDA, CDR2 SQIVND (reference sequence). The CDR3 region has the DNA TGTGCCAGTAGTATCAACATTGCAACTAATGAAAAACTGTTTTTT. This sequence encodes CASSINIATNEKLFF.

The V gene is TRBV27, the J gene TRBJ1-4; the D is unclear. Germline loops: CDR1 MNHEY, CDR2 SMNVEV (reference sequence). V lost 3 bases to trimming and J lost 5 bases, with 13 bases between them. The CDR3 covers 15 residues. In nucleotides, the CDR3 is TGTGCCAGCAGTTTTAGTTCAACGGGGAATGAAAAACTGTTTTTT. Encoded protein: CASSFSSTGNEKLFF.

The rearrangement uses TRBV4-1 and TRBJ1-2; 8 bases are shared with TRBD1. Germline V gene lookup returns CDR1 MGHRA and CDR2 YSYEKL. CDR3 size: 12 residues. V shed 1 base and J 8 bases; nucleotides not matched to a gene: 0. Here the CDR3 reads CASSQGTGGYTF. CDR3 coding DNA: TGCGCCAGCAGCCAAGGGACAGGGGGCTACACCTTC.

The chain combines TRBV7-7 with TRBJ1-4; 7 positions agree with TRBD1. There are 15 residues in the CDR3. With V trimmed by 3 bases and J by 3 bases, 4 bases remained unmatched. Per germline, CDR1 SSHAT and CDR2 FNYEAQ (reference sequence). The CDR3 reads CASSFSGGANEKLFF. In DNA form, the CDR3 reads TGTGCCAGCAGCTTTTCAGGGGGGGCTAATGAAAAACTGTTTTTT. Complete variable domain (other parts from reference TRBV7-7 and TRBJ1-4): GAGVSQSPRYKVTKRGQDVTLRCDPISSHATLYWYQQALGQGPEFLTYFNYEAQPDKSGLPSDRFSAERPEGSISTLTIQRTEQRDSAMYRCASSFSGGANEKLFFGSGTQLSVL.

This clone came up once. The chain joins TRBV27 to TRBJ2-6; D is ambiguous. The V gene lost 5 bases and the J gene lost 1 base, with 6 bases spanning the gap. Germline assignment: CDR1 MNHEY and CDR2 SMNVEV (reference sequence). The CDR3 runs 14 residues. As DNA, the CDR3 is TGTGCCAGCAGTAAAATGTCTGGGGCCAACGTCCTGACTTTC. Translating gives CASSKMSGANVLTF.

The chain uses TRBV27 and TRBJ2-1; no clear D. Germline-derived CDR1 and CDR2 are MNHEY and SMNVEV (reference sequence). Trimming cost V 1 base and J 2 bases, with 12 bases left between them. The CDR3 loop spans 16 amino acids. CDR3 coding DNA: TGTGCCAGCAGTTTATTCGCCCGCCCTACCTACAATGAGCAGTTCTTC. As protein: CASSLFARPTYNEQFF.